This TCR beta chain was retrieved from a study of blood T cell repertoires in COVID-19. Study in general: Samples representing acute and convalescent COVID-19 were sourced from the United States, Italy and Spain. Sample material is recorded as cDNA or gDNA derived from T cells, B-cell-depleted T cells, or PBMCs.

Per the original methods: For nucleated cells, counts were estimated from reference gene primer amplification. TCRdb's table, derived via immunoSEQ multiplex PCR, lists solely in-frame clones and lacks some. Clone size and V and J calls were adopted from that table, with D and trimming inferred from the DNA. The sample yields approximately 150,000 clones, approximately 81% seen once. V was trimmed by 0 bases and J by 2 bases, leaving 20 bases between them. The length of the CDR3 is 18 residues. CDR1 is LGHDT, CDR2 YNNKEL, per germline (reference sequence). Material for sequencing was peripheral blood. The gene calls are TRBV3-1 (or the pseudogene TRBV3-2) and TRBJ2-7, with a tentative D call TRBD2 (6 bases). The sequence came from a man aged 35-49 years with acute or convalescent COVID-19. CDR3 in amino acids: CASSQEFSIPSGAYEQYF. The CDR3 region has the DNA TGTGCCAGCAGCCAAGAATTTAGCATCCCTTCGGGGGCCTACGAGCAGTACTTC.